The T cell receptor beta chain described here comes from a study of Graves' ophthalmopathy and Graves' hyperthyroidism. The germline V gene has CDR1 MNHEY and CDR2 SVGEGT. V gave up 6 bases and J gave up 2 bases, with 13 bases separating them. This CDR3 is 15 amino acids long. The study amplified TCR beta CDR3 regions using RNA transcripts. HTBI primers were employed in first-round RT-PCR, then a second-round multiplex PCR followed. TCRdb independently ran MiXCR on the multiplex PCR reads; one entry per CDR3 protein. Found here are about 400,000 distinct CDR3 sequences, over 20% of them singletons; the top ten hold roughly 3.2%. None of the included patients had other autoimmune diseases, uncontrolled infections, pregnancy or lactation, as these led to exclusion. This clonotype has a count of ten or more.

The J gene is TRBJ2-2, the V gene TRBV6-2 or TRBV6-3; D is unclear. The TCR originated in a woman younger than 35 with stable Graves' hyperthyroidism. The sample consisted of peripheral blood. CDR3 sequence (DNA): TGTGCCAGCAGAAGACACTTACCAAACACCGGGGAGCTGTTTTTT. Amino acids: CASRRHLPNTGELFF.